This T cell receptor beta chain was sequenced during a study of blood T cell repertoires in COVID-19. This CDR3 spans 12 amino acids. The V and J ends lost 4 bases and 8 bases, in that order; junction bases with no gene match: 5. Germline V gene sequence: CDR1 SQVTM, CDR2 ANQGSEA. TCRdb's table, derived via immunoSEQ multiplex PCR, lists solely in-frame clones and lacks some. Of about 130,000 clones in the sample, more than 60% were seen once. The specimen was peripheral blood. The V gene is TRBV29-1, the J gene TRBJ1-2; 9 bases line up with TRBD1. The TCR comes from a woman in her 70s with acute or convalescent COVID-19. CDR3 coding DNA: TGCAGCGTTGGTCAGGGACAGGGAGGCTACACCTTC. This encodes CSVGQGQGGYTF.